The text below deals with one TCR beta chain. Its antigen is currently unknown. A second PCR of about 7 to 12 cycles used a sample-barcoded 5' primer and a J-beta primer mix. TCRdb fed the 5' RACE reads into MiXCR, producing one record per CDR3 protein. Here the sample spans about 640,000 distinct CDR3 sequences, roughly 58% being singletons. This sample was included in a study of blood T cells in healthy people across ages. Notes on the study in general: Using unsorted PBMCs precluded a conclusive naive versus antigen-experienced comparison. A roughly linear fall in TCR beta diversity per million T cells was seen with increasing age.

Between the trimmed V and J ends, which lost 2 bases and 8 bases, there was a span of 11 bases. The CDR3 covers 14 residues. CDR1 is SGHRS and CDR2 is YFSETQ in the germline V gene. The sample was blood. The sequence was obtained from a man between 60 and 75 years old in good health. The gene calls are TRBV5-1 and TRBJ1-6; a possible D gene is TRBD1 (6 bases). This CDR3 is CASSLQGFDSPLHF. The CDR3 DNA follows: TGCGCCAGCAGCTTACAGGGATTTGATTCACCCCTCCACTTT.